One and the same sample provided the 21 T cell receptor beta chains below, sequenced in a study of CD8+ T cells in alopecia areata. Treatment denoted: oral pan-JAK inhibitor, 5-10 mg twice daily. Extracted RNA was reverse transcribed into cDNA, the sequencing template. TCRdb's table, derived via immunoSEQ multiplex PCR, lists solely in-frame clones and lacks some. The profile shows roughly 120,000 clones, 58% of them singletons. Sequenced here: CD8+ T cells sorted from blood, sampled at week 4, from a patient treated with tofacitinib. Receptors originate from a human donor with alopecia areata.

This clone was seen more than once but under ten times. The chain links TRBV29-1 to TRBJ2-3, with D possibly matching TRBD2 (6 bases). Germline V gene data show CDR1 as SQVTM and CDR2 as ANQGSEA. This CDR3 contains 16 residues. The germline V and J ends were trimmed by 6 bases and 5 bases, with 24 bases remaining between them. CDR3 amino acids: CSVPQPGLARLDTQYF. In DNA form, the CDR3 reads TGCAGCGTCCCCCAACCGGGACTGGCGCGACTAGATACGCAGTATTTT.

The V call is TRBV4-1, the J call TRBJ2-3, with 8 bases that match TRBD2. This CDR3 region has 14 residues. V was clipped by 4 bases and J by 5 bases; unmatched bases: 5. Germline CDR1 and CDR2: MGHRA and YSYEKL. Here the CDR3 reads CASSRSGEIDTQYF. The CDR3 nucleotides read TGCGCCAGCAGCCGTAGCGGGGAAATAGATACGCAGTATTTT.

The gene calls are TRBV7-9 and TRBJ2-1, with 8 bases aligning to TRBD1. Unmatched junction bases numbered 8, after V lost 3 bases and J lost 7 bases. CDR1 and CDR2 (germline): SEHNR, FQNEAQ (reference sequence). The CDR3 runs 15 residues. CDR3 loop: CASSLGQAVWNEQFF. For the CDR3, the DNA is TGTGCCAGCAGCTTGGGACAGGCTGTTTGGAATGAGCAGTTCTTC. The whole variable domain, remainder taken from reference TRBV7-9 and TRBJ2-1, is DTGVSQNPRHKITKRGQNVTFRCDPISEHNRLYWYRQTLGQGPEFLTYFQNEAQLEKSRLLSDRFSAERPKGSFSTLEIQRTEQGDSAMYLCASSLGQAVWNEQFFGPGTRLTVL.

CDR3 sequence (DNA): TGTGCCAGCAGCGTAGGGGACAGTGGTCGGGGGACCCAGTACTTC. It translates to CASSVGDSGRGTQYF. The V gene is TRBV9, the J gene TRBJ2-5, with TRBD1 identical over 7 bases. With 0 bases clipped from V and 7 bases from J, the junction kept 9 bases outside the gene matches. The CDR3 loop spans 15 amino acids. In germline, CDR1 is SGDLS, CDR2 YYNGEE.

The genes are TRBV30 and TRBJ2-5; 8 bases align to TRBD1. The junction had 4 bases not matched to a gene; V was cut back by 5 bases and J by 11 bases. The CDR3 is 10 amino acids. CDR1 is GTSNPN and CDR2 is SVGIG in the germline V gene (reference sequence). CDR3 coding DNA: TGTGCCTGGGAACAGGGGGAGCAGTACTTC. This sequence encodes CAWEQGEQYF.

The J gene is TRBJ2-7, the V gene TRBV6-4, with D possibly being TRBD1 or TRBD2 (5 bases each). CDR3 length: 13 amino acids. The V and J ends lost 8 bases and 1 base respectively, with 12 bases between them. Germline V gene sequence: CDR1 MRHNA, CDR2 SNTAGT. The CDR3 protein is CASAEGISYEQYF. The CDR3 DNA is TGTGCCAGCGCTGAGGGGATATCCTACGAGCAGTACTTC.

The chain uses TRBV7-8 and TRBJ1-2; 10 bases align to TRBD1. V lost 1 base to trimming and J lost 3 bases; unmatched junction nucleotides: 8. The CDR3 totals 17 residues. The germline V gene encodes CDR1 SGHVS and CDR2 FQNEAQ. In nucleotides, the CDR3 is TGTGCCAGCAGCTTAGGGGGGACAGGGGAGGTAGACTATGGCTACACCTTC. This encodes CASSLGGTGEVDYGYTF.

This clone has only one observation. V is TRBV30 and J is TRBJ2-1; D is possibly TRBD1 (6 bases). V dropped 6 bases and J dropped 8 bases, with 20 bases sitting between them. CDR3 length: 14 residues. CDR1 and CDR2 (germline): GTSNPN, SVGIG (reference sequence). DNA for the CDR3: TGTGCCTGCCGAGGGGGTCCAAGGGTTGATGAGCAGTTCTTC. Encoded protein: CACRGGPRVDEQFF.

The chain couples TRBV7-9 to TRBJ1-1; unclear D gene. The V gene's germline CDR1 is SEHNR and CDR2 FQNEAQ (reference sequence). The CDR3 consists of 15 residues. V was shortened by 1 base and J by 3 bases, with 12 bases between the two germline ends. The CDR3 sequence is CASSLVPDLDTEAFF. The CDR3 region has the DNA TGTGCCAGCAGCTTAGTCCCCGACCTCGACACTGAAGCTTTCTTT.

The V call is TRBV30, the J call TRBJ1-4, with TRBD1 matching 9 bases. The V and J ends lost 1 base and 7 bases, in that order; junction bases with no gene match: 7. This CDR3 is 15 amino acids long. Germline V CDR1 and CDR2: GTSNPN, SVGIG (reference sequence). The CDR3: CAWSEGTGGGEKLFF. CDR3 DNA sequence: TGTGCCTGGAGTGAGGGTACAGGGGGCGGTGAAAAACTGTTTTTT.

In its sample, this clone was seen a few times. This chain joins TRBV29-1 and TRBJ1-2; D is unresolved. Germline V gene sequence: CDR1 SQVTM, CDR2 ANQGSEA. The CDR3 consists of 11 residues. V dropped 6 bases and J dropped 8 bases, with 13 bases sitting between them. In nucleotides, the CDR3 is TGCAGCGTCCAGGTTATAGAAGGCTACACCTTC. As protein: CSVQVIEGYTF.

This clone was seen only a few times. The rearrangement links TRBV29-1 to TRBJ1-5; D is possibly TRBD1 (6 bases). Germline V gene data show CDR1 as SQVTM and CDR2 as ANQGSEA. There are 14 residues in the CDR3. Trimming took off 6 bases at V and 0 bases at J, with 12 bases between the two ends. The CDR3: CSVLTGHSNQPQHF. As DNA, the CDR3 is TGCAGCGTCCTGACAGGTCATAGCAATCAGCCCCAGCATTTT.

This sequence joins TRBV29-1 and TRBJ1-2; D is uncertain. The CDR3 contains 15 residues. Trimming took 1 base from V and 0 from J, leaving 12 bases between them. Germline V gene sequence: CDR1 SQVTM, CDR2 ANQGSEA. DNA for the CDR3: TGCAGCGTTGAAGGGGATGAGATAACTAACTATGGCTACACCTTC. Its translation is CSVEGDEITNYGYTF. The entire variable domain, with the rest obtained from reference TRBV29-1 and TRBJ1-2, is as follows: SAVISQKPSRDICQRGTSLTIQCQVDSQVTMMFWYRQQPGQSLTLIATANQGSEATYESGFVIDKFPISRPNLTFSTLTVSNMSPEDSSIYLCSVEGDEITNYGYTFGSGTRLTVV.

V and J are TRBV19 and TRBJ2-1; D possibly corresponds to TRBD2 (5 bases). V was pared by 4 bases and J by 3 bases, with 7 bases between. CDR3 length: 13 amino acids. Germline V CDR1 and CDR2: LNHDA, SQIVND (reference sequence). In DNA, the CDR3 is TGTGCCAGTAGTAACGGGGTCTACAATGAGCAGTTCTTC. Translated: CASSNGVYNEQFF.

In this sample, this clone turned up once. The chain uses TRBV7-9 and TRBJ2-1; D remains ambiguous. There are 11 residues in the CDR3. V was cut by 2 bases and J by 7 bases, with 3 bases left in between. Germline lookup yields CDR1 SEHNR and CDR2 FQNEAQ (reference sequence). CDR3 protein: CASSLTNEQFF. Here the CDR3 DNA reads TGTGCCAGCAGCTTAACGAATGAGCAGTTCTTC.

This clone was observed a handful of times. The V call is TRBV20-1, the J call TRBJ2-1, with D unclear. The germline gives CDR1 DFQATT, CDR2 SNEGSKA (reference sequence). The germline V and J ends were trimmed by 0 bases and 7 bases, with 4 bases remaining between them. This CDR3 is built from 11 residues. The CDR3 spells CSAREGNEQFF. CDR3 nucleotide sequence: TGCAGTGCTAGAGAGGGAAATGAGCAGTTCTTC.

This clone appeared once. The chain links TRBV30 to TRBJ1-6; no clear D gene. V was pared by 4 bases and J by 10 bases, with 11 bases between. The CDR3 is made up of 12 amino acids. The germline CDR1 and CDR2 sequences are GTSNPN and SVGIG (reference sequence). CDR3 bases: TGTGCCTGGACCTATGTGGCGTCACCCCTCCACTTT. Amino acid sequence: CAWTYVASPLHF. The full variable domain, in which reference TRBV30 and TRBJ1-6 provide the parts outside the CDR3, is SQTIHQWPATLVQPVGSPLSLECTVEGTSNPNLYWYRQAAGRGLQLLFYSVGIGQISSEVPQNLSASRPQDRQFILSSKKLLLSDSGFYLCAWTYVASPLHFGNGTRLTVT.

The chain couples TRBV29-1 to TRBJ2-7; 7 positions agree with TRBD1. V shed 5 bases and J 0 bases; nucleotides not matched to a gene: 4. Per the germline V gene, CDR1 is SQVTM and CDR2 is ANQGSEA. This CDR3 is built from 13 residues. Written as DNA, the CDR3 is TGCAGCGTTCGCCGGGACAGCTCCTACGAGCAGTACTTC. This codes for CSVRRDSSYEQYF.

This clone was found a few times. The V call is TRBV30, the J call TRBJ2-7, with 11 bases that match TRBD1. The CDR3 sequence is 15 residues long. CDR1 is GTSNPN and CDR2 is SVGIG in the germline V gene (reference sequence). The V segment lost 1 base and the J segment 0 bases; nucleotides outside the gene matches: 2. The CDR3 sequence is CAWSGGQGGSYEQYF. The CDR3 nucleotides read TGTGCCTGGAGTGGGGGACAGGGGGGCTCCTACGAGCAGTACTTC.

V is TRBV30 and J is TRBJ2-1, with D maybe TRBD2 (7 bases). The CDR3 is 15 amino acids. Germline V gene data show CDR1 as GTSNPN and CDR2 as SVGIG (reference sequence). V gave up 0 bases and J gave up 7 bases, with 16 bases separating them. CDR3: CAWSVSGGVWNEQFF. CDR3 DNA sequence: TGTGCCTGGAGTGTCTCGGGGGGCGTTTGGAATGAGCAGTTCTTC.

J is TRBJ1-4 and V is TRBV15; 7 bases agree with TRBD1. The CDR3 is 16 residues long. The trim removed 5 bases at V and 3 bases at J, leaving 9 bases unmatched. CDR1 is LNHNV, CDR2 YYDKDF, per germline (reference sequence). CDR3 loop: CATSRLGGIANEKLFF. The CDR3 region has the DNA TGTGCCACCAGCCGTTTAGGGGGCATAGCTAATGAAAAACTGTTTTTT.